This record looks at one TCR beta chain sequence and its context. What this receptor recognizes is not known. Base qualities were left out, and no much larger clone turns up one base away. This sample stems from a study of T cell responses to AZD1222 COVID-19 vaccine (dated by TCRdb to about 2021). A note on the overall study: AZD1222 recipients given second doses at about 4 weeks or at about 12 weeks were pooled, since spike-specific TCR depth and breadth were not found to differ between the two schedules. TCR sequencing covered 230 or so trial participants: around 210 given two doses of AZD1222 and approximately 25 given two doses of MenACWY control vaccine. Trial participants were enrolled into age subgroups of 18-55, 56-69 and 70-plus years, which contained around 140, 26 and 57 TCR-sequenced participants, respectively.

The CDR3 regions of human TCRbeta chains were subjected to immunosequencing. Per the original workflow: Repertoire TCRs were checked for matches against a reference library of SARS-CoV-2-specific TCRs that had been generated using the MIRA antigen-specificity platform. Breadth was defined as the fraction of unique TCRs that were SARS-CoV-2-associated, and depth was defined as the fraction of total T cells that were SARS-CoV-2-associated. Each spike-specific TCR was assigned to its reactive spike region and to a CD4 or CD8 class using the MIRA data. Log10-transformed breadth and depth values were compared by one-way ANOVA with Sidak's multiple comparisons tests. Sourced from immuneACCESS, this table was stored by TCRdb with only in-frame sequences that have V and J called. A share of the clones is absent; for the studies checked, an unresolved V gene accounts for under half, and the remainder has no known explanation. The V and J calls and clone size were taken over from that table, and D and trimming were inferred from the DNA. The table for this sample lists some 100,000 clones; about 86% of them were counted only once. The ten largest account for roughly 3% of the sample.

The time point label of this sample denotes: baseline before first vaccination. Vaccinee samples were obtained from the UK trials COV001 and COV002, which included a single-blind randomized controlled phase 2/3 trial of AZD1222 (ChAdOx1 nCoV-19) in healthy adults. For TCRbeta chain sequencing, PBMC samples were collected from trial participants at day 0 and at day 28 after the second dose. Overall study outcomes, separate from this receptor: A significant rise in spike-specific TCR breadth and depth was observed after two AZD1222 doses relative to day 0 and relative to MenACWY recipients. In the small 56-69-year group, the increase in depth fell short of significance, most likely because of low power. The vaccine-associated CD4 TCRs covered the entire spike protein, and the dominant responses fell in regions 160-218 and 743-854. Participants were mostly white British and included more females than males, and it was suggested by the authors that clonal diversity may have been underestimated. Reportedly, close to half of the unique spike-specific TCRs recognized epitopes lying outside the regions that are mutated in the B.1.351 and B.1.1.7 variants. No day 14 peak-response samples were available, so repertoires were characterized only after the peak T cell response. Conclusions about previously exposed vaccinees were limited because only six AZD1222 recipients were SARS-CoV-2 seropositive at baseline.

The origin of this receptor is an adult in good health. Specimen: peripheral blood, collected on day 0 of AZD1222 vaccination.

CDR3 loop: CASSLVRGRMNTEAFF. The nucleotides read TGTGCCAGCAGCTTAGTTAGGGGACGGATGAACACTGAAGCTTTCTTT. The V gene is TRBV7-6 and the J gene is TRBJ1-1; a weak D assignment points to TRBD1 (5 bases agree). V sheds 1 base and J sheds 0 bases, leaving 12 bases between their ends. The CDR3 spans 16 residues, from the cysteine through the phenylalanine. Only CDR3 DNA is held: 48 bases, read in frame from base 1. CDR1 is given as SGHVS and CDR2 as FNYEAQ, both from the germline V gene.